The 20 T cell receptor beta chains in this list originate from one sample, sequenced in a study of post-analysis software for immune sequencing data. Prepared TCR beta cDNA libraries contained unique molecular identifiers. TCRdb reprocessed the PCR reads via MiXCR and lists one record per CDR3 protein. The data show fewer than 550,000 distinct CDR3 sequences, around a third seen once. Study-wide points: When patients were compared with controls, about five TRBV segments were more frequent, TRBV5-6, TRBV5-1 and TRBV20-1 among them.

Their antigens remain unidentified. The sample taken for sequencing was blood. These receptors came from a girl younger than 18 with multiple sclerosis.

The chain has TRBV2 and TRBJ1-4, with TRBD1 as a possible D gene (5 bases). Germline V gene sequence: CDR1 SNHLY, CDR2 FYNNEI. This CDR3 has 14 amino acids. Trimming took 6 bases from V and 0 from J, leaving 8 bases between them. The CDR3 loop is CASRETATNEKLFF. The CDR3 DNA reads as TGTGCCAGCAGAGAGACAGCAACTAATGAAAAACTGTTTTTT.

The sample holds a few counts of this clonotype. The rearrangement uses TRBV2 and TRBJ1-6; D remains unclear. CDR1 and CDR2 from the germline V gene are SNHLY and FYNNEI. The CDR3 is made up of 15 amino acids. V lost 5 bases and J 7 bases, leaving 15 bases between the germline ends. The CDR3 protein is CASSMREGWNSPLHF. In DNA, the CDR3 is TGTGCCAGCAGTATGAGAGAAGGCTGGAATTCACCCCTCCACTTT.

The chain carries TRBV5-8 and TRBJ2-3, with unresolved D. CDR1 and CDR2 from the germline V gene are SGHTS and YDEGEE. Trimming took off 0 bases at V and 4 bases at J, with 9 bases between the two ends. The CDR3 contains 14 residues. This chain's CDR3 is CASSLAGFADTQYF. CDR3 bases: TGTGCCAGCAGCTTGGCCGGATTCGCAGATACGCAGTATTTT.

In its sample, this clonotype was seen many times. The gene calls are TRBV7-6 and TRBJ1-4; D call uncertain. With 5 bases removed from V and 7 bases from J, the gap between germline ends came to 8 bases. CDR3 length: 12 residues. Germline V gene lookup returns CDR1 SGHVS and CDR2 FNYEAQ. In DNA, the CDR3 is TGTGCCAGCAGCAGGGTTGGTGAAAAACTGTTTTTT. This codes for CASSRVGEKLFF.

In nucleotides, the CDR3 is TGCGCCAGCAGCCTGGACAGGGGGCCTGGGAACACTGAAGCTTTCTTT. Amino acid sequence: CASSLDRGPGNTEAFF. The chain carries TRBV5-1 and TRBJ1-1; 11 positions match TRBD1. Germline CDR1 is SGHRS and CDR2 is YFSETQ. After removal of 4 bases from V and 1 base from J, the junction contained 6 bases not matched to a gene. The CDR3 length is 16 residues.

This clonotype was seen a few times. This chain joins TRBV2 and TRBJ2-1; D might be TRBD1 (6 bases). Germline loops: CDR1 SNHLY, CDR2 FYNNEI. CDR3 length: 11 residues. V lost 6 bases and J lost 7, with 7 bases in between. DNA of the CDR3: TGTGCCAGCAGGGGGGCGAATGAGCAGTTCTTC. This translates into CASRGANEQFF.

This chain's CDR3 is CAISPLARGTEAFF. For the CDR3, the DNA is TGTGCCATCAGCCCCTTGGCCAGGGGTACTGAAGCTTTCTTT. V and J are TRBV10-3 and TRBJ1-1; D is perhaps TRBD1 (6 bases). Per the germline V gene, CDR1 is ENHRY and CDR2 is SYGVKD. CDR3 length equals 14 residues. Deletions cut 6 bases from V and 5 bases from J, with 16 bases between.

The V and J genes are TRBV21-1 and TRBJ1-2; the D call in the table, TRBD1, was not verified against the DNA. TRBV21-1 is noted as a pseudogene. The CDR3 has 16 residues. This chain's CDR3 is CASSGRSDPGNYGYTF. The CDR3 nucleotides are TGTGCCAGCAGCGGTCGTTCGGACCCGGGCAACTATGGCTACACCTTC.

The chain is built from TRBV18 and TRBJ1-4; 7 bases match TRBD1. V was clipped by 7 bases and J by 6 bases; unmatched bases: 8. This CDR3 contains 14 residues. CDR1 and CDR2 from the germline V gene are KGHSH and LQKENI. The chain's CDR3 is CASCPTGNDEKLFF. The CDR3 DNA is TGTGCCAGCTGCCCGACAGGGAATGATGAAAAACTGTTTTTT.

The CDR3 DNA reads TGTGCCAGCAGTTTAGCGGGGGTGGATGAGACCCAGTACTTC. This gives the protein CASSLAGVDETQYF. The chain uses TRBV12-3 or TRBV12-4 and TRBJ2-5; D assignment may be TRBD1 or TRBD2 (5 bases each). The CDR3 is 14 amino acids. With 0 bases removed from V and 5 bases from J, the gap between germline ends came to 10 bases.

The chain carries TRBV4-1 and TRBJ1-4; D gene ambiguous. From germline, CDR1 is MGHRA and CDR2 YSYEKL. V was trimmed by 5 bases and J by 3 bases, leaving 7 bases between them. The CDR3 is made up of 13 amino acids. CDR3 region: CASSIAPNEKLFF. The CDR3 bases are TGCGCCAGCAGCATCGCGCCTAATGAAAAACTGTTTTTT.

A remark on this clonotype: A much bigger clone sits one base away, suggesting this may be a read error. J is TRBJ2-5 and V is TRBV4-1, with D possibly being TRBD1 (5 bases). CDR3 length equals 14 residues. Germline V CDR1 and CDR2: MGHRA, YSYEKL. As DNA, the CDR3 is TGCGCCAGCAGCCAAGGACAGTGGATGTCGACCCGGTACTTC. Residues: CASSQGQWMSTRYF.

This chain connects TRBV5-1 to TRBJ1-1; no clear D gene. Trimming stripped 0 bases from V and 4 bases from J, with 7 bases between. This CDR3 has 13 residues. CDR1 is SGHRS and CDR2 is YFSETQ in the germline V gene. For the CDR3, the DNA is TGCGCCAGCAGCTTGGCAGAAGGCACTGAAGCTTTCTTT. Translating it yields CASSLAEGTEAFF. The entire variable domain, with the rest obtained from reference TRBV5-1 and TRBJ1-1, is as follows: KAGVTQTPRYLIKTRGQQVTLSCSPISGHRSVSWYQQTPGQGLQFLFEYFSETQRNKGNFPGRFSGRQFSNSRSEMNVSTLELGDSALYLCASSLAEGTEAFFGQGTRLTVV.

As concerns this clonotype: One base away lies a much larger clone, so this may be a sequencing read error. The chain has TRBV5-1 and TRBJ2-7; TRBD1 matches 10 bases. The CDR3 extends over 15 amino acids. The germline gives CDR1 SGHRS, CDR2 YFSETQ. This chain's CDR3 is CAGSSNPGTGEEQYF. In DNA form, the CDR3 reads TGCGCCGGCAGCTCTAATCCCGGGACAGGGGAGGAGCAGTACTTC.

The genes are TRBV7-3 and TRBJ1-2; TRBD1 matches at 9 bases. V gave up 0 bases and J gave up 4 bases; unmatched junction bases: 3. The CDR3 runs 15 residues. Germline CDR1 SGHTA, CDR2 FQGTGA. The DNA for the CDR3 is TGTGCCAGCAGCTTAACGGGACAGGGAGGCTATGGCTACACCTTC. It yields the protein CASSLTGQGGYGYTF.

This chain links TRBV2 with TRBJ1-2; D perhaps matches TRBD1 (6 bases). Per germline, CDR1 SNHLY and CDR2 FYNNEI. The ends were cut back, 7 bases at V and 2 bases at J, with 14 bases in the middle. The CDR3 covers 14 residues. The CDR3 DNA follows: TGTGCCAGCACCCGGACAGTATCAAACTATGGCTACACCTTC. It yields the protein CASTRTVSNYGYTF.

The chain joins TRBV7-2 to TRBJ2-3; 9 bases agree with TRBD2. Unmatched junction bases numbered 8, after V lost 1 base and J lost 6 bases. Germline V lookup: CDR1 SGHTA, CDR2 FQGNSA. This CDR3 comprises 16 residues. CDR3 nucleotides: TGTGCCAGCAGCTTAGGCGCGGGGGGGCTCCCCGATACGCAGTATTTT. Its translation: CASSLGAGGLPDTQYF. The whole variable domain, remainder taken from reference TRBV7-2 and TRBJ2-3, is GAGVSQSPSNKVTEKGKDVELRCDPISGHTALYWYRQSLGQGLEFLIYFQGNSAPDKSGLPSDRFSAERTGGSVSTLTIQRTQQEDSAVYLCASSLGAGGLPDTQYFGPGTRLTVL.

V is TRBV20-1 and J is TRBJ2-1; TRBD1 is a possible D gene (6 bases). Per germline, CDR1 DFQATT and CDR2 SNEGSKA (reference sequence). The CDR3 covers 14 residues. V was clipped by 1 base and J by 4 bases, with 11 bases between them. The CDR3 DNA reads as TGCAGTGCTAGAGTGTCAGGGGTGTACAATGAGCAGTTCTTC. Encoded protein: CSARVSGVYNEQFF.

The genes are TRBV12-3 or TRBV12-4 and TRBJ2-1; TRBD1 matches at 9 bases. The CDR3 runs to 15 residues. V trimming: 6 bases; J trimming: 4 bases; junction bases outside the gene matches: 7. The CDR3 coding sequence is TGTGCCAGCAGCCGCGACAGGGGGATTTACAATGAGCAGTTCTTC. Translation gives CASSRDRGIYNEQFF.

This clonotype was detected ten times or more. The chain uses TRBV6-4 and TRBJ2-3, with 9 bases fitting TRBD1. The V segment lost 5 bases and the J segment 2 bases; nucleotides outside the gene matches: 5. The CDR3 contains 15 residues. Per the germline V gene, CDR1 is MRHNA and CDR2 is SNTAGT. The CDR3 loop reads CASSTTGGSTDTQYF. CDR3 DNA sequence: TGTGCCAGCAGTACAACAGGGGGCTCCACAGATACGCAGTATTTT.